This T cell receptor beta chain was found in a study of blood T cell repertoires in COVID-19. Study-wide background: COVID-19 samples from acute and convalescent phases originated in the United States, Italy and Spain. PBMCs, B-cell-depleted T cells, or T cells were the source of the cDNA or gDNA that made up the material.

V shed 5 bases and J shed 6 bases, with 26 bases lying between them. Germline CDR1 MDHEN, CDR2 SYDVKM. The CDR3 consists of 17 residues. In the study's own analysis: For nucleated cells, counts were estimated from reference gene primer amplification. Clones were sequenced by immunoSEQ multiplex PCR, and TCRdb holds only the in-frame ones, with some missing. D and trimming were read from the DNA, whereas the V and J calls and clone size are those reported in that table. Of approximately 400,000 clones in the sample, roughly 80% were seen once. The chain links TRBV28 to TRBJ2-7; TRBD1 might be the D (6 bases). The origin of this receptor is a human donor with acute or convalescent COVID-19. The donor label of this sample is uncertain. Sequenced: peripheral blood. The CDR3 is CASSVLRGSVLIPEQYF. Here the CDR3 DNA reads TGTGCCAGCAGTGTACTCAGGGGATCGGTTCTGATTCCCGAGCAGTACTTC.